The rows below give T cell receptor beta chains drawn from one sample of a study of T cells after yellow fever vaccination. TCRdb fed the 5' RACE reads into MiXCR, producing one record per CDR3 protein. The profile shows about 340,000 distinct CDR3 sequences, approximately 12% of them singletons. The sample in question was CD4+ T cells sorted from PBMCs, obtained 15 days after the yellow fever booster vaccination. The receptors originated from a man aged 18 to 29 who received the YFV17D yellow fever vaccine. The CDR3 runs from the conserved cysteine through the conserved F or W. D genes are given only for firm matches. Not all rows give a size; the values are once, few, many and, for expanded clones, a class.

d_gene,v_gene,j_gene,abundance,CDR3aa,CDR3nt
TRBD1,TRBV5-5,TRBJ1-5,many,CASSLRTGDQPQHF,TGTGCCAGCAGCTTGAGGACAGGAGACCAGCCCCAGCATTTT
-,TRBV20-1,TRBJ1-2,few,CSARDSGQNYGYTF,TGCAGTGCTAGAGATAGCGGGCAAAACTATGGCTACACCTTC
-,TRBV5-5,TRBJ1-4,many,CASSLRSSNEKLFF,TGTGCCAGCAGCTTGAGGAGTTCTAATGAAAAACTGTTTTTT
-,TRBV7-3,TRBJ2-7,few,CASSDYVQPYEQYF,TGTGCCAGCAGTGACTACGTCCAACCCTACGAGCAGTACTTC
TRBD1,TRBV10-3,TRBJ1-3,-,CAISRGLGNTIYF,TGTGCCATCAGCAGGGGGCTTGGAAACACCATATATTTT
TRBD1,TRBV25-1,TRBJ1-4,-,CASSEPTGNEKLFF,TGTGCCAGCAGTGAACCGACAGGGAATGAAAAACTGTTTTTT
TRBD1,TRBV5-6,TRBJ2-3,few,CASSLGPGGAGDTQYF,TGTGCCAGCAGCTTGGGGCCAGGGGGCGCGGGAGATACGCAGTATTTT
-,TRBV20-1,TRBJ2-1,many,CSEAYDKGQFF,TGCAGTGAGGCCTACGACAAGGGGCAGTTCTTC
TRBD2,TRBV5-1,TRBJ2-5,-,CASSLERGGRETQYF,TGCGCCAGCAGCTTGGAGCGGGGGGGTCGAGAGACCCAGTACTTC
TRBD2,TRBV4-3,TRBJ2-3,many,CASSPQRGNTDTQYF,TGCGCCAGCAGCCCCCAGCGGGGGAACACAGATACGCAGTATTTT
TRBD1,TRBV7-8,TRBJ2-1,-,CASSLRRGPHEQFF,TGTGCCAGCAGCTTAAGAAGGGGGCCTCATGAGCAGTTCTTC
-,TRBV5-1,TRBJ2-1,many,CASSLMRGEQFF,TGCGCCAGCAGCTTGATGCGGGGTGAGCAGTTCTTC
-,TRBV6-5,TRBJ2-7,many,CASSYVQGGEQYF,TGTGCCAGCAGTTATGTACAGGGAGGCGAGCAGTACTTC
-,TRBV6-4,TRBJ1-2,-,CASSSSVGYTF,TGTGCCAGCAGTAGCTCAGTCGGCTACACCTTC
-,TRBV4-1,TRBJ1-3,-,CASSQASGNTIYF,TGCGCCAGCAGCCAGGCCTCTGGAAACACCATATATTTT
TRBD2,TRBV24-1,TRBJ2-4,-,CATSDPRRGGGNIQYF,TGTGCCACCAGTGATCCCCGGCGGGGGGGAGGAAACATTCAGTACTTC
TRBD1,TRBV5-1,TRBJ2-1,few,CASSFEGQGILSYNEQFF,TGCGCCAGCAGCTTCGAGGGACAGGGGATACTCTCCTACAATGAGCAGTTCTTC
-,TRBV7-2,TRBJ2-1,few,CASSDNNEQFF,TGTGCCAGCAGCGACAACAATGAGCAGTTCTTC
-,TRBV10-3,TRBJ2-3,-,CAIRDRTDTQYF,TGTGCCATCCGGGACCGCACAGATACGCAGTATTTT
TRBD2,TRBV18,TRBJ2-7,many,CASSPLASGGTGEQYF,TGTGCCAGCTCACCCCTAGCTAGCGGGGGGACGGGTGAGCAGTACTTC
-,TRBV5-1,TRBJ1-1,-,CASRFSSGANTEAFF,TGCGCCAGCAGGTTTTCGTCCGGGGCGAACACTGAAGCTTTCTTT
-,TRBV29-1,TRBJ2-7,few,CSVGIIGHPYEQYF,TGCAGCGTTGGAATAATCGGTCACCCCTACGAGCAGTACTTC
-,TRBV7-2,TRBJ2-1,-,CASSLDPYNEQFF,TGTGCCAGCAGCTTAGACCCGTACAATGAGCAGTTCTTC
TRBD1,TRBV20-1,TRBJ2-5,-,CSARPTGVETQYF,TGCAGTGCTAGACCAACAGGGGTCGAGACCCAGTACTTC
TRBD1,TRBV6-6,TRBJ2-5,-,CASRSGTVETQYF,TGTGCCAGCAGGTCCGGGACAGTAGAGACCCAGTACTTC
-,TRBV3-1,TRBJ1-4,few,CASSPGTVTLNEKLFF,TGTGCCAGCAGCCCGGGGACGGTTACCCTGAATGAAAAACTGTTTTTT
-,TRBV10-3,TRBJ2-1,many,CAISEEFVEQFF,TGTGCCATCAGTGAGGAATTTGTTGAGCAGTTCTTC
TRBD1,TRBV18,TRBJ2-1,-,CAGSPLRQGAYNEQFF,TGTGCCGGCTCACCGTTACGACAGGGGGCTTACAATGAGCAGTTCTTC
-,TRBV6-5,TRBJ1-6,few,CASSGRGITLHF,TGTGCCAGCAGCGGACGGGGCATAACCCTCCACTTT
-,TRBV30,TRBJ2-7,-,CASQGHGDYEQYF,TGTGCCTCCCAGGGGCATGGGGATTACGAGCAGTACTTC
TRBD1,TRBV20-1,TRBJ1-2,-,CSASPPGQIYGYTF,TGCAGTGCTTCACCCCCGGGACAGATCTATGGCTACACCTTC